The T cell receptor (beta chain) described here comes from a study of CD8 T cells in ankylosing spondylitis. Findings and limits, study-wide: Disease-linked clones reportedly concentrated significantly in matched ankylosing spondylitis synovial fluid. It appeared that ankylosing spondylitis blood was characterized by a TCR beta motif of about 8 highly homologous variants. Several of the motif variants were reported before in synovial fluid and blood from reactive arthritis. Peripheral blood samples showed relatively rare disease-linked clones, and these clones were CD8+.

CDR1 and CDR2 (germline): SGHRS, YFSETQ. V lost 0 bases and J 6 bases, leaving 12 bases between the germline ends. The CDR3 loop spans 14 amino acids. TCRdb recomputed calls from the 5' RACE reads with MiXCR, one row per CDR3 protein. The sample holds around 770,000 distinct CDR3 sequences, approximately 12% seen once. This clonotype was counted only a few times. Antigen specificity is unknown. The rearrangement uses TRBV5-1 and TRBJ1-1; D might be TRBD1 (6 bases). The origin of this receptor is a male donor with ankylosing spondylitis. Sequences were obtained from blood, either unsorted or a sorted T cell fraction (not recorded which). The CDR3 DNA follows: TGCGCCAGCAGCTTGGCCACAGGGATGTCTGAAGCTTTCTTT. Encoded protein: CASSLATGMSEAFF.